This T cell receptor beta chain was sequenced for a study of identical twins. Template switching (which added a universal primer site) was used, and cDNA carried unique molecular identifiers. Using its own MiXCR run on the 5' RACE reads, TCRdb lists one record per CDR3 protein. The table has around 550,000 distinct CDR3 sequences, around 15% seen once. All of the donors were Caucasians in good health. These data also featured in a second study, about yellow fever vaccine responses in identical twins.

The sequencing sample was made of CD4+ T cells sorted from blood. This clonotype was sampled from a young woman in good health.

CDR3 nucleotide sequence: TGCAGTGCTAGTGGGACTAGCGGGGCCCAAGAGACCCAGTACTTC. Its translation: CSASGTSGAQETQYF. The V call is TRBV20-1, the J call TRBJ2-5, with 13 nucleotides matching TRBD2. The trim removed 3 bases at V and 1 base at J, leaving 2 bases unmatched. Germline CDR1 is DFQATT and CDR2 is SNEGSKA (reference sequence). This CDR3 comprises 15 residues.